This TCR beta chain was sequenced during a study of OX40 agonist ivuxolimab in advanced cancers. Study background: The patients received agonistic anti-OX40 (CD134) antibody ivuxolimab. A history of anti-PD-1, anti-PD-L1 or anti-CTLA-4 therapy was acceptable, and approximately 39% had some. Study-level points and caveats: At 0.1 to 3.0 mg/kg, clonal expansion of CD4+ and CD8+ blood T cells had occurred by week 6.

Only in-frame clones appear in the TCRdb table, and some are missing; sequencing was by immunoSEQ multiplex PCR. Here the sample spans approximately 11,000 clones, 75% to 90% being singletons. As concerns this clone: Antigen specificity is unknown.

The receptor was isolated from an adult with an advanced solid tumor such as melanoma, head and neck, liver or kidney cancer. The sequencing used CD4+ or CD8+ T cells sorted from blood, collected in a trial of the OX40 agonist ivuxolimab.

As DNA, the CDR3 is TGTGCCAGCAGTAATGGCTCCTACAATGAGCAGTTCTTC. Translated: CASSNGSYNEQFF. The chain couples TRBV6-4 to TRBJ2-1, with D unresolved. CDR3 length equals 13 residues. The germline V and J ends were trimmed by 5 bases and 0 bases, with 5 bases remaining between them. Germline V gene lookup returns CDR1 MRHNA and CDR2 SNTAGT.